This TCR beta chain was sequenced during a study of human CD4 T cells and Enterobacteriaceae. Germline V gene lookup returns CDR1 LNHDA and CDR2 SQIVND (reference sequence). The CDR3 contains 17 residues. V lost 11 bases to trimming and J lost 2 bases; unmatched junction nucleotides: 15. After roughly 6-7 days, proliferating activated T cells were FACS-sorted as CFSE-low CD25+ ICOS+ cells. Irradiated autologous monocytes pulsed with antigen were cultured at a 2:1 ratio with CFSE-labeled memory CD4+ T cells. Sorting took every CD4+ cell except CD45RA+CCR7+CD95- naive cells, reaching over 95% purity. Before sorting, cells positive for CD8, CD14, CD16, CD56, CD19 or bright CD25 were removed. M. tuberculosis lysate was used at 3 to 3.5 ug/ml, bacteria at 1.5 to 2.5 per monocyte. The protocol was immunoSEQ multiplex PCR, while the TCRdb copy is restricted to in-frame clones and leaves out a portion. This table holds approximately 250 clones, about 41% found once.

What was sequenced was bacteria-reactive CD4+ T cells grown in culture. As for subset: CFSE-low proliferating memory CD4 T cells sorted after in vitro stimulation with a heat-inactivated bacterium or M. tuberculosis lysate. This clonotype originated in a human donor in good health. This chain uses TRBV19 with TRBJ1-5, with TRBD1 matching 10 bases. CDR3 region: CAYKGAVGTGGNQPQHF. Written as DNA, the CDR3 is TGTGCCTACAAAGGGGCTGTGGGGACAGGGGGCAATCAGCCCCAGCATTTT.